This T cell receptor beta chain came from a study of T-cell reconstitution after alpha-beta-depleted transplantation in children. Study-level results: Diversity and T-cell counts at one year after transplant derived mostly from new T cells. The study reportedly traced alpha-beta T cells about two months after transplant to several hundred expanded graft clones.

The V end lost 7 bases, the J end lost 1 base, and 4 bases lay between the germline ends. From germline, CDR1 is SQVTM and CDR2 ANQGSEA. CDR3 size: 10 residues. Molecular barcoding with unique molecular identifiers was used for the TCRbeta library. TCRdb re-derived calls from the PCR reads in MiXCR, one entry per CDR3 protein. The data hold some 220,000 distinct CDR3 sequences, with approximately 11% observed a single time. Many counts were recorded for this clonotype. Its antigen is still unknown. The TCR originated in a child less than two years old with acute myeloid leukemia, due to receive a stem cell transplant. The sequenced sample was PBMCs, obtained before TCRalphabeta/CD19-depleted stem cell transplant. V is TRBV29-1 and J is TRBJ1-1; D remains ambiguous. CDR3 loop: CSGANTEAFF. CDR3 coding DNA: TGCAGCGGAGCGAACACTGAAGCTTTCTTT.